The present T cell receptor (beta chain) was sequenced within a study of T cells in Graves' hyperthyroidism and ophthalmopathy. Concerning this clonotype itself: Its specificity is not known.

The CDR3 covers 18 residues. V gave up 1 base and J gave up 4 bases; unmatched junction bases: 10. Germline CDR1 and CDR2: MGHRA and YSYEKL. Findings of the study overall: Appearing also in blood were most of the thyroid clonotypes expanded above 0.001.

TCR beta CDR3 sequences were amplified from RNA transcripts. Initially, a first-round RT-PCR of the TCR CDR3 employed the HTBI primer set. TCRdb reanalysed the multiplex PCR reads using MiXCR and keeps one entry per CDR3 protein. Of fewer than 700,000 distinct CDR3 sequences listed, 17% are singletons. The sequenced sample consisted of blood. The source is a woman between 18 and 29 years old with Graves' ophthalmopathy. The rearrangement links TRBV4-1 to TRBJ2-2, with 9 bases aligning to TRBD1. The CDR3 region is CASSQASGQGPGTGELFF. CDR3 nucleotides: TGCGCCAGCAGCCAAGCCTCTGGACAGGGGCCGGGCACCGGGGAGCTGTTTTTT.